What follows describes a single T cell receptor (beta chain). Assay used: immunoSEQ multiplex PCR; TCRdb lists only in-frame clones, some missing. The table for this sample gives roughly 190,000 clones. These data originate in a study of control samples from healthy donors and cancer patients. CDR1 and CDR2 from the germline V gene are SGHDN and FVKESK. The CDR3 runs 12 residues. Trimming removed 8 bases from V and 6 bases from J, with 13 bases in between. Input material: blood. The J gene is TRBJ1-2, the V gene TRBV14, with D unresolved. This TCR derives from a woman aged 30 to 39 in good health. The CDR3 region is CASGLGGHGYTF. The DNA for the CDR3 is TGTGCCAGCGGACTGGGAGGCCATGGCTACACCTTC.